This TCR beta chain was observed in a study of human T cells and chemical hapten exposure. Per germline, CDR1 SGHRS and CDR2 YFSETQ. The CDR3 consists of 16 residues. V gave up 4 bases and J gave up 0 bases, with 14 bases separating them. As handled by the study authors: Sample TCR counts, which ranged from about 20,000 to 750,000, had a median of approximately 96,000. TCRdb redid the calling of the RACE reads with MiXCR, one entry per CDR3 protein. In this record, the V and J calls reflect TCRdb's handling and not the investigators' own analysis. The data contain some 110,000 distinct CDR3 sequences, approximately 10% of them singletons. This clonotype was picked up a small number of times. Time point given: patch test 3, about 24 weeks after DPC sensitization. Treatment of the sample: therapeutic diphenylcyclopropenone sensitization with weekly scalp DPC.

Sample: whole blood, taken in connection with sensitization to the hapten diphenylcyclopropenone (DPC). The genes are TRBV5-1 and TRBJ2-1; D ambiguous. The receptor comes from a woman between 45 and 65 years old with alopecia areata. Some clones in this sample may be carry-over from other donors' samples. In DNA, the CDR3 is TGCGCCAGCAGCCTCCGCATGGCCAGCTCCTACAATGAGCAGTTCTTC. Its translation: CASSLRMASSYNEQFF.